Each of the 2 T cell receptor beta chains below was sequenced from the same sample in a study of blood T cell repertoires in COVID-19. TCRdb's table, derived via immunoSEQ multiplex PCR, lists solely in-frame clones and lacks some. The table shows 180,000 or so clones, with roughly 76% occurring only once. Material for sequencing was peripheral blood. The origin of the receptors is a woman between 45 and 65 years old with active or convalescent COVID-19.

The V and J genes are TRBV30 and TRBJ2-5; 8 bases agree with TRBD2. CDR1 is GTSNPN, CDR2 SVGIG, per germline (reference sequence). The J segment lost 4 bases and the V segment lost 5 bases, leaving 9 bases of the junction unmatched. The CDR3 runs 14 residues. In DNA form, the CDR3 reads TGTGCCTGGGCCGGTGGGCTAGCGGGAGAGACCCAGTACTTC. It is translated as CAWAGGLAGETQYF.

The chain has TRBV9 and TRBJ2-1; the D gene is possibly TRBD1 (6 bases). The germline V gene has CDR1 SGDLS and CDR2 YYNGEE. CDR3 length: 13 residues. The V end was cut by 3 bases, the J end by 5 bases, with 9 bases between. This CDR3 is CASSARGDNEQFF. The CDR3 DNA is TGTGCCAGCAGCGCCAGGGGTGACAATGAGCAGTTCTTC.